This T cell receptor (beta chain) is drawn from a study of T cells in Graves' hyperthyroidism and ophthalmopathy. Study in general: Peripheral blood collection took place at initial diagnosis, before any treatment. Broader study findings: Model-based prediction identified ophthalmopathy a median about 6 months prior to its onset. Most expanded thyroid clonotypes above 0.001 recurred in blood.

Amplification targeted TCR beta CDR3 regions from RNA transcripts. TCR CDR3 regions were first amplified by RT-PCR with HTBI primers. TCRdb used MiXCR to reprocess the multiplex PCR reads, holding one entry per CDR3 protein. The repertoire holds more than 300,000 distinct CDR3 sequences, 17% seen once, with approximately 35% in the top ten. Patients aged 18 to 65 had newly diagnosed hyperthyroidism that had lasted under 2 months. In its sample, this clonotype was seen many times. The antigen is not known. Per germline, CDR1 SNHLY and CDR2 FYNNEI. The CDR3 runs to 16 residues. Trimming took off 5 bases at V and 0 bases at J, with 16 bases between the two ends.

The sequenced material came from blood. This chain uses TRBV2 with TRBJ1-2, with D possibly being TRBD1 (6 bases). The clonotype originates from a woman younger than 45 with Graves' hyperthyroidism that later progressed to Graves' ophthalmopathy. CDR3 residues: CASSPSDSPANYGYTF. The CDR3 nucleotides read TGTGCCAGCAGTCCCTCGGACAGCCCAGCTAACTATGGCTACACCTTC.